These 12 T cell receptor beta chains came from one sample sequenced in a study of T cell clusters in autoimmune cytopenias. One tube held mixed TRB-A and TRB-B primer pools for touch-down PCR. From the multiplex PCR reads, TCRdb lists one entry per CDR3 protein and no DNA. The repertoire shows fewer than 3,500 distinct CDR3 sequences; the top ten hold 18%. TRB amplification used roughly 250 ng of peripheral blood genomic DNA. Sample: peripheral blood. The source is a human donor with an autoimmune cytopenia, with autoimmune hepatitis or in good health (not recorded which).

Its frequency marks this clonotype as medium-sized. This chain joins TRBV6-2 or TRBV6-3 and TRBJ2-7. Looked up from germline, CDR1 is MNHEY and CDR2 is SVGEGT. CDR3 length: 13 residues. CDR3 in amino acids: CASSYRQVAEQYF.

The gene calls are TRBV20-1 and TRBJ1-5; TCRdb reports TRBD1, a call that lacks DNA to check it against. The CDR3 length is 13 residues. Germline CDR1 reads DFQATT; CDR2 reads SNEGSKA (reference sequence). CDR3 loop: CSTGQGLGQPQHF.

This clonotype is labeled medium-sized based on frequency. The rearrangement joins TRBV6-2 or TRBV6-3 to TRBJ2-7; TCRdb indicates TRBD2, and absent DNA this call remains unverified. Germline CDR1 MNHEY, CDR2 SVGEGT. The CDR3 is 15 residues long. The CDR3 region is CASSHASGGTYEQYF.

The CDR3 sequence: CASSLASGQGGSPLHF. The gene calls are TRBV7-2 and TRBJ1-6; TCRdb's assignment of TRBD1 cannot be checked, as there is no DNA. The CDR3 has 16 residues. In germline, CDR1 is SGHTA, CDR2 FQGNSA.

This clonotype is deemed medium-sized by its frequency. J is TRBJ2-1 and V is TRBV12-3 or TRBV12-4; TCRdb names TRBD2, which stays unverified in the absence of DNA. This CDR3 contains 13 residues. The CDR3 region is CASRGLAGNEQFF.

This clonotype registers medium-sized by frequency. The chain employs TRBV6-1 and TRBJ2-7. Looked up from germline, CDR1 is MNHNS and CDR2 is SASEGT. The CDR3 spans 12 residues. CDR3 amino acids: CASSEVSYEQYF.

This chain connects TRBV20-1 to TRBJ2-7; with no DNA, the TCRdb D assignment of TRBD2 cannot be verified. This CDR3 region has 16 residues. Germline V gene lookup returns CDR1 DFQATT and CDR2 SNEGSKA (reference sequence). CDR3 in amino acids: CSAPNLRHLPSYEQYF.

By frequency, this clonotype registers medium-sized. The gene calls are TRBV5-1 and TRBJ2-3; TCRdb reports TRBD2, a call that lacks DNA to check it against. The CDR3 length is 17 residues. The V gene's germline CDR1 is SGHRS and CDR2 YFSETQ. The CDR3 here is CASSLVPGEGSTDTQYF. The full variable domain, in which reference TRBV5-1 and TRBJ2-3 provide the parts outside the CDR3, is KAGVTQTPRYLIKTRGQQVTLSCSPISGHRSVSWYQQTPGQGLQFLFEYFSETQRNKGNFPGRFSGRQFSNSRSEMNVSTLELGDSALYLCASSLVPGEGSTDTQYFGPGTRLTVL.

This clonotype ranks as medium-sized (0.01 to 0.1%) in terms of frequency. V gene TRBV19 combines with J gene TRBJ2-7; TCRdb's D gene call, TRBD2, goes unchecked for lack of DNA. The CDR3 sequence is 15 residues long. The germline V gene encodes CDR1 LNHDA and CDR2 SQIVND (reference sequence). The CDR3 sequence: CASSKQGLEGYEQYF.

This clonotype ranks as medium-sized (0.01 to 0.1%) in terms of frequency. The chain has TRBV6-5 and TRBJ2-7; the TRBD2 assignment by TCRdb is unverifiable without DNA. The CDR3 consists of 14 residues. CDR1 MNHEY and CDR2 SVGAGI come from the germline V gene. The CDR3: CASSSPAGAWKQYF.

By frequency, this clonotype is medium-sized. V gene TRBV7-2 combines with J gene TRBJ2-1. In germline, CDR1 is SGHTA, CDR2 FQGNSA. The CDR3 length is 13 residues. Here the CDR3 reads CASSLGGFIEQFF.

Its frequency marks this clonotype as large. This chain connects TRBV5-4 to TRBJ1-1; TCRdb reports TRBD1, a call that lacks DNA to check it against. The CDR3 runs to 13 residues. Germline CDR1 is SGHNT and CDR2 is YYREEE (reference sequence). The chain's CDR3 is CASSAQRGTEAFF. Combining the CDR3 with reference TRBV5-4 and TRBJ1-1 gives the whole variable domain ETGVTQSPTHLIKTRGQQVTLRCSSQSGHNTVSWYQQALGQGPQFIFQYYREEENGRGNFPPRFSGLQFPNYSSELNVNALELDDSALYLCASSAQRGTEAFFGQGTRLTVV.